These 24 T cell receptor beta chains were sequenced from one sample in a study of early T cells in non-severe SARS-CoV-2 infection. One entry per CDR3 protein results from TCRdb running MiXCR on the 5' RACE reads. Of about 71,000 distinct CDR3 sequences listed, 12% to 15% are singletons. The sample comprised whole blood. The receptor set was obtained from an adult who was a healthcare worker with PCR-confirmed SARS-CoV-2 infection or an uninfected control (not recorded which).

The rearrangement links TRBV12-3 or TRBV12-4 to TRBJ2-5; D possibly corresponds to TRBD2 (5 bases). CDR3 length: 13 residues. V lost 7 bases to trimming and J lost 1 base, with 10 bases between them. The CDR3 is CASTKRLQETQYF. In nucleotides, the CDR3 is TGTGCCAGCACCAAGCGGCTCCAAGAGACCCAGTACTTC.

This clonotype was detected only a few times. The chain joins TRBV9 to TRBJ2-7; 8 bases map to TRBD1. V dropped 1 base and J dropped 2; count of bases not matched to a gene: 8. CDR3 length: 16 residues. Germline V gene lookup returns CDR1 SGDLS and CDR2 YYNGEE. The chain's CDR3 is CASSVSPQGAAYEQYF. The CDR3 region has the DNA TGTGCCAGCAGCGTAAGTCCCCAGGGGGCGGCCTACGAGCAGTACTTC.

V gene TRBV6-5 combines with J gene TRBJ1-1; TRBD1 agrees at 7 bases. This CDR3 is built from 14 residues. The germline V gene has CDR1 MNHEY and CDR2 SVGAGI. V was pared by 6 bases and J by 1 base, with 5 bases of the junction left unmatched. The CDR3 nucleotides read TGTGCCAGCAGGACGACAGGGTCGAACACTGAAGCTTTCTTT. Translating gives CASRTTGSNTEAFF.

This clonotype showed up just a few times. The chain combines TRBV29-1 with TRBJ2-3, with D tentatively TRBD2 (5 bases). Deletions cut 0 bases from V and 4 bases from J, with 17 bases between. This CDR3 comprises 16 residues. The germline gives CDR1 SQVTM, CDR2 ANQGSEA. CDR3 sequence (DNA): TGCAGCGTTGAAGATTCCGGGAATCGGGTTTCAGATACGCAGTATTTT. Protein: CSVEDSGNRVSDTQYF.

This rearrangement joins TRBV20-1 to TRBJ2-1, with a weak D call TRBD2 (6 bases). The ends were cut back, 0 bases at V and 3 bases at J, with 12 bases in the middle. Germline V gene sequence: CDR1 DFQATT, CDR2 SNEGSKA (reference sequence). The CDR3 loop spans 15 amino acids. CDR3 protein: CSARDLAVFYNEQFF. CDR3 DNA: TGCAGTGCTAGAGACTTAGCGGTCTTCTACAATGAGCAGTTCTTC.

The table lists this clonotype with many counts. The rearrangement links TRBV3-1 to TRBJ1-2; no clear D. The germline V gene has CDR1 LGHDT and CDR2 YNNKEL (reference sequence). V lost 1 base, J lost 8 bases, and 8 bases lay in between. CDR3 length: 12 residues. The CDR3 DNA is TGTGCCAGCAGCCAAGGGACCGGCGGCTACACCTTC. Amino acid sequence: CASSQGTGGYTF.

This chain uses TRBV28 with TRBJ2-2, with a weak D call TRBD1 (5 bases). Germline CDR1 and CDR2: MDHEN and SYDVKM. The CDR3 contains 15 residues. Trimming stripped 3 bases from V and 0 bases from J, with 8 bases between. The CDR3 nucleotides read TGTGCCAGCAGTTTTAGGACACCGAACACCGGGGAGCTGTTTTTT. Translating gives CASSFRTPNTGELFF.

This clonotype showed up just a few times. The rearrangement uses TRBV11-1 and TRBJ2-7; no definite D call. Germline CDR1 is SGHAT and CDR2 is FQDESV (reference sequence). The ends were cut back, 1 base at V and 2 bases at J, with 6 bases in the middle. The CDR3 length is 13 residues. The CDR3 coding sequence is TGTGCCAGCAGCTTAGTACAGACCTACGAGCAGTACTTC. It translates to CASSLVQTYEQYF.

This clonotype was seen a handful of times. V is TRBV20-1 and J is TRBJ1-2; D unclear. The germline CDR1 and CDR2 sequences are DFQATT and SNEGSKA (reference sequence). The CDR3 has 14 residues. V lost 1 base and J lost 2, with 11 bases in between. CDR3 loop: CSARVGSWNYGYTF. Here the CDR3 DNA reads TGCAGTGCTAGAGTGGGCAGCTGGAACTATGGCTACACCTTC.

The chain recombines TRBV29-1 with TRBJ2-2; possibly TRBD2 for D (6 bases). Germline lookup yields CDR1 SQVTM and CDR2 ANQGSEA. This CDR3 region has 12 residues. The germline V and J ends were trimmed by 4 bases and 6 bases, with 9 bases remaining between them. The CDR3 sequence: CSVVAGPGELFF. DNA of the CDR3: TGCAGCGTTGTGGCGGGGCCCGGGGAGCTGTTTTTT.

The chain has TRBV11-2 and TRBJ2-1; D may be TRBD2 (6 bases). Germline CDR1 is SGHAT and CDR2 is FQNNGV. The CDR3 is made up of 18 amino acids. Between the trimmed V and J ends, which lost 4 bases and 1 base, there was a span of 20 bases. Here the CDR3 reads CASSSPPDGGISYNEQFF. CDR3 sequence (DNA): TGTGCCAGCAGCTCGCCCCCCGACGGGGGAATATCCTACAATGAGCAGTTCTTC.

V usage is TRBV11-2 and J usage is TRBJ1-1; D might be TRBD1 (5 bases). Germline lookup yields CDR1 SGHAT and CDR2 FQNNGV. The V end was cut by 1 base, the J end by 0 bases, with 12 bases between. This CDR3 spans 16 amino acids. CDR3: CASSLGHTGLNTEAFF. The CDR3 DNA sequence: TGTGCCAGCAGCTTAGGCCACACGGGACTGAACACTGAAGCTTTCTTT.

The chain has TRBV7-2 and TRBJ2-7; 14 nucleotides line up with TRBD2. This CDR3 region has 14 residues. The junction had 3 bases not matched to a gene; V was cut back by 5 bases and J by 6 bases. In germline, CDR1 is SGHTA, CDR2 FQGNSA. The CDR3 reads CASSGTSGGGEQYF. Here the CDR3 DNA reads TGTGCCAGCAGCGGGACTAGCGGGGGTGGCGAGCAGTACTTC. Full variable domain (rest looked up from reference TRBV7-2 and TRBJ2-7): GAGVSQSPSNKVTEKGKDVELRCDPISGHTALYWYRQSLGQGLEFLIYFQGNSAPDKSGLPSDRFSAERTGGSVSTLTIQRTQQEDSAVYLCASSGTSGGGEQYFGPGTRLTVT.

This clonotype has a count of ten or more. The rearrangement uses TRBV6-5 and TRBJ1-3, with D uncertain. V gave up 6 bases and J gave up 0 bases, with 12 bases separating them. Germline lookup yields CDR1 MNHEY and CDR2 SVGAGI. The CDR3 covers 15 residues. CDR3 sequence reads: CASREELGSGNTIYF. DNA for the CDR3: TGTGCCAGCAGAGAGGAATTAGGCTCTGGAAACACCATATATTTT.

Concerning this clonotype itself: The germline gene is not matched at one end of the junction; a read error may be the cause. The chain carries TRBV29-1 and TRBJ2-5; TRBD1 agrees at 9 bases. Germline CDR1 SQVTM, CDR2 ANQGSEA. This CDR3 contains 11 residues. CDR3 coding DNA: TGCAGCGCTCGGACAGGGGCTCCCCAGGACTTC. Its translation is CSARTGAPQDF.

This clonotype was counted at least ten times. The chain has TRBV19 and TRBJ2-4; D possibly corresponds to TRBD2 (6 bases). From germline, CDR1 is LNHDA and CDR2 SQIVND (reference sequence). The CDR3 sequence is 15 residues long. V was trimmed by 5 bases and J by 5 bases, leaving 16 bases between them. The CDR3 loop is CASSWYGRGENIQYF. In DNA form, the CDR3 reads TGTGCCAGTAGTTGGTACGGGCGGGGCGAAAACATTCAGTACTTC.

CDR3 in amino acids: CASSEVYGTETQYF. Written as DNA, the CDR3 is TGTGCCAGCAGTGAAGTATATGGGACGGAGACCCAGTACTTC. V is TRBV2 and J is TRBJ2-5; the D gene could be TRBD1 or TRBD2 (5 bases each). CDR1 SNHLY and CDR2 FYNNEI come from the germline V gene. The CDR3 sequence is 14 residues long. With 1 base removed from V and 5 bases from J, the gap between germline ends came to 11 bases.

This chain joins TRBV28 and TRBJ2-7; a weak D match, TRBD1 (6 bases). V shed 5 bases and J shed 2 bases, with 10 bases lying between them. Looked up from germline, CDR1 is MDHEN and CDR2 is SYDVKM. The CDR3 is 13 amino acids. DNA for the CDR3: TGTGCCAGCAGTCCAGGGGACACCTACGAGCAGTACTTC. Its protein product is CASSPGDTYEQYF.

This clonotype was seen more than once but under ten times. The CDR3 bases are TGTGCCAGCAGCTCAATTATGGGGGCGGCAGAGACCCAGTACTTC. This sequence encodes CASSSIMGAAETQYF. The rearrangement uses TRBV5-4 and TRBJ2-5, with D possibly TRBD1 on 6 matching bases. The CDR3 runs to 15 residues. Trimming shortened V by 3 bases and J by 4 bases, and 16 bases separated the two germline ends. Germline CDR1 SGHNT, CDR2 YYREEE (reference sequence).

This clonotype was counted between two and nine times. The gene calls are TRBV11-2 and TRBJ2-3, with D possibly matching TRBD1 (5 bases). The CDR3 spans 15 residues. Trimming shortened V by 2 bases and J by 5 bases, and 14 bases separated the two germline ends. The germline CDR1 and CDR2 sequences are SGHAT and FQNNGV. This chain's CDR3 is CASSLLVSTVDTQYF. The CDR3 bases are TGTGCCAGCAGCTTATTGGTCTCGACAGTAGATACGCAGTATTTT.

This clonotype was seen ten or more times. CDR3 protein: CASSEGISTGGYTF. Written as DNA, the CDR3 is TGTGCCAGCAGTGAAGGTATCTCTACGGGGGGCTACACCTTC. The chain combines TRBV6-1 with TRBJ1-2; no firm D call. From germline, CDR1 is MNHNS and CDR2 SASEGT. CDR3 length: 14 amino acids. V was cut by 1 base and J by 8 bases, with 14 bases left in between.

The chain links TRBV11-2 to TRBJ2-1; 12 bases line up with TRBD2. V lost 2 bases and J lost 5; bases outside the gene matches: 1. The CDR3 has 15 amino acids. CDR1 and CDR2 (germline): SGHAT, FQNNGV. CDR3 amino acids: CASSLLAGGNNEQFF. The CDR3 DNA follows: TGTGCCAGCAGCTTACTAGCGGGGGGGAACAATGAGCAGTTCTTC. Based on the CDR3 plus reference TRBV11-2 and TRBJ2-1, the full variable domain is EAGVAQSPRYKIIEKRQSVAFWCNPISGHATLYWYQQILGQGPKLLIQFQNNGVVDDSQLPKDRFSAERLKGVDSTLKIQPAKLEDSAVYLCASSLLAGGNNEQFFGPGTRLTVL.

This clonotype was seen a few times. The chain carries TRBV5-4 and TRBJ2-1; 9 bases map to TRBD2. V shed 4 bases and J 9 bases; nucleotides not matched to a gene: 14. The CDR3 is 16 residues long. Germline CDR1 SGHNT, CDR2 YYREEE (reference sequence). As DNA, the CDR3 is TGTGCCAGCAGCGAGGGGATTGGCGGGGGGGCCACTGAGCAGTTCTTC. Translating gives CASSEGIGGGATEQFF.

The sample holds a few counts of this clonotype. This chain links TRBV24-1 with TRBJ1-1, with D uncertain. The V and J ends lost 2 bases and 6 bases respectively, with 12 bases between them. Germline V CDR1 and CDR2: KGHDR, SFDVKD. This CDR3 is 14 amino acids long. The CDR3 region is CATSDSRGAPEAFF. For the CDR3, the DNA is TGTGCCACCAGTGATTCACGAGGAGCGCCTGAAGCTTTCTTT.